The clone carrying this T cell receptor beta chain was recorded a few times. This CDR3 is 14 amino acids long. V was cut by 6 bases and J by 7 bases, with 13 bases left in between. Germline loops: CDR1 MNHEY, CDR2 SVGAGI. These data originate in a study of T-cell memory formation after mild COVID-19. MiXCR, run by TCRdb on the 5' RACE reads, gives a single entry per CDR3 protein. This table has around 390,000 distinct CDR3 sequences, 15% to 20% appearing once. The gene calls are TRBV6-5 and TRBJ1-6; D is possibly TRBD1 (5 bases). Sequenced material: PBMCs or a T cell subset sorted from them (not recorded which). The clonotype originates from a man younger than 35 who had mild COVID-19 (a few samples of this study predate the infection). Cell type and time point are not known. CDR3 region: CASRKRDRNSPLHF. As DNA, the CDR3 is TGTGCCAGCAGAAAACGGGACCGGAATTCACCCCTCCACTTT.